This is a list of T cell receptor beta chains from one sample in a study of a mutant IDH1 vaccine in newly diagnosed glioma. These receptors have no known antigen. Profiled with immunoSEQ multiplex PCR; TCRdb holds only in-frame clones, not every one. The sample lists about 50,000 clones; roughly four fifths were seen once. Sample: PBMCs, taken from a glioma patient whose treatment included an IDH1 peptide vaccine. The receptors originated from a woman aged 50 to 60 with glioma. CDR3s include the opening cysteine and the closing phenylalanine or tryptophan. D genes are given only for firm matches. For some rows the clone size is stated as once, few or many, or as a class when expanded; others skip it.

DNA | CDR3 | V | size | D | J
TGTGCCAGTAGTGTCGGACAGGGCTTGAACACTGAAGCTTTCTTT | CASSVGQGLNTEAFF | TRBV19 | NA | TRBD1 | TRBJ1-1
TGTGCCAGCCGTGGCCTCCTTCCGGGACAGTCCTACGAGCAGTACTTC | CASRGLLPGQSYEQYF | TRBV6-4 | NA | TRBD1 | TRBJ2-7
TGTGCCAGCAGCTTACCACTGGCGGGGGGACACGAGCAGTACTTC | CASSLPLAGGHEQYF | TRBV11-3 | NA | TRBD2 | TRBJ2-7
TGTGCCAGCAGTGAAGCGGGGGTGACGGGACTTTACTTC | CASSEAGVTGLYF | TRBV6-1 | few | NA | TRBJ2-7
TGCGCCAGCAGCCAAGATAGGGCGGGGGGCCTCAATCAGCCCCAGCATTTT | CASSQDRAGGLNQPQHF | TRBV4-1 | NA | NA | TRBJ1-5
TGTGCCTCCTACCTGGCCCAGGGAAAGAACACTGAAGCTTTCTTT | CASYLAQGKNTEAFF | TRBV6-5 | once | NA | TRBJ1-1
TGTGCCAGCAGCGGGACAGGCTCTGGAAACACCATATATTTT | CASSGTGSGNTIYF | TRBV7-6 | NA | TRBD1 | TRBJ1-3
TGCGCCAGCAGCTTGGGTAGCGGCTACAATGAGCAGTTCTTC | CASSLGSGYNEQFF | TRBV5-1 | NA | NA | TRBJ2-1
TGCGCCAGCAGTTCGGACAGGGGTCTTTTTAACGGGGAGCTGTTTTTT | CASSSDRGLFNGELFF | TRBV10-2 | NA | TRBD1 | TRBJ2-2
TGTGCCAGCAGTGTCCAGGGAATTCGAGGCAATGAGCAGTTCTTC | CASSVQGIRGNEQFF | TRBV2 | NA | NA | TRBJ2-1
TGCGCCAGCAGCCAAAATAGCGGGAGGGAAAAACTGTTTTTT | CASSQNSGREKLFF | TRBV4-1 | NA | NA | TRBJ1-4
TGTGCCAGTAGTATAGGGGGACAGAGAGCAAGGGGCTACACCTTC | CASSIGGQRARGYTF | TRBV19 | NA | TRBD1 | TRBJ1-2
TGTGCCACCTCCAAATTCGGGGGGAACACAGATACGCAGTATTTT | CATSKFGGNTDTQYF | TRBV9 | NA | TRBD2 | TRBJ2-3
TGCAGCGTTGCGAGAACAGGGGGTATACCCTACGAGCAGTACTTC | CSVARTGGIPYEQYF | TRBV29-1 | NA | TRBD1 | TRBJ2-7
TGCGCCAGCAGCTCGGGGACAGGGAGGAATCAGCCCCAGCATTTT | CASSSGTGRNQPQHF | TRBV5-1 | few | TRBD1 | TRBJ1-5
TGTGCCAGCAGCGCCAACAGGGATAACTACGAGCAGTACTTC | CASSANRDNYEQYF | TRBV7-9 | NA | NA | TRBJ2-7
TGTGCCAGCAGTGAAGGGACAGCTAATTCACCCCTCCACTTT | CASSEGTANSPLHF | TRBV6-1 | once | NA | TRBJ1-6
TGTGCCAGCAGCGTAGGGGGTGCTAACTATGGCTACACCTTC | CASSVGGANYGYTF | TRBV9 | NA | NA | TRBJ1-2
TGTGCCAGCTCAACCCTAGGTGGGAGCATCCTTAACTATGGCTACACCTTC | CASSTLGGSILNYGYTF | TRBV18 | NA | NA | TRBJ1-2
TGTGCCAGCAGTCCTGACAGGAATCTGAGAACTGAAGCTTTCTTT | CASSPDRNLRTEAFF | TRBV6-6 | few | NA | TRBJ1-1
TGTGCCAGCAGTGAATTCCGCAGGCTGGGGGGCGCGGGCAATCAGCCCCAGCATTTT | CASSEFRRLGGAGNQPQHF | TRBV6-1 | NA | NA | TRBJ1-5
TGTGCCAGCAGCTTAGGGGGCAATGGCTACACCTTC | CASSLGGNGYTF | TRBV5-6 | NA | TRBD1 | TRBJ1-2
TGTGCCAGCAGTTACGGCTTCTCTGGGGTAGATACGCAGTATTTT | CASSYGFSGVDTQYF | TRBV6-6 | NA | NA | TRBJ2-3
TGTGCCAGCAGCGTACATCCAGGGGAGACCCAGTACTTC | CASSVHPGETQYF | TRBV9 | NA | NA | TRBJ2-5
TGTGCCAGCAGTGAGGTTGCAGGGGGCCTCGGCTACACCTTC | CASSEVAGGLGYTF | TRBV6-1 | few | TRBD1 | TRBJ1-2
TGTGCCAGTAGCACCCCCACAGGGGACACTGAAGCTTTCTTT | CASSTPTGDTEAFF | TRBV19 | NA | TRBD1 | TRBJ1-1
TGTGCCAGCAGCGTAGCAGGTCAGAACACCGGGGAGCTGTTTTTT | CASSVAGQNTGELFF | TRBV9 | NA | NA | TRBJ2-2
TGTGCTAGTGCTACTCGAGCTGGTTTGGGCACTGAAGCTTTCTTT | CASATRAGLGTEAFF | TRBV12-5 | NA | NA | TRBJ1-1
TGTGCCAGCAGCTACGGGTGGAGTGAGCAGTACTTC | CASSYGWSEQYF | TRBV13 | NA | NA | TRBJ2-7
TGTGCCAGCAGCCCCCCAGGGAATTATGGCTACACCTTC | CASSPPGNYGYTF | TRBV5-4 | NA | NA | TRBJ1-2
TGTGCCAGCAGCGTAAGCGGGGGCGATAAGACCCAGTACTTC | CASSVSGGDKTQYF | TRBV9 | NA | TRBD2 | TRBJ2-5
TGTGCCAGCAGCTTGATGGGACCTACCTACGAGCAGTACTTC | CASSLMGPTYEQYF | TRBV7-2 | NA | NA | TRBJ2-7
TGCAGCGTAGCGGTTACTAGCACAGATACGCAGTATTTT | CSVAVTSTDTQYF | TRBV29-1 | NA | NA | TRBJ2-3
TGTGCCAGCAAGGAGACAGGGATGGAGACCCAGTACTTC | CASKETGMETQYF | TRBV2 | NA | TRBD1 | TRBJ2-5
TGTGCCAGCATCCGTTTGGGAGGGGCGATGACCTACGAGCAGTACTTC | CASIRLGGAMTYEQYF | TRBV5-8 | NA | TRBD2 | TRBJ2-7
TGTGCCAGCTCACCACCGGCGACGGATGAAAAACTGTTTTTT | CASSPPATDEKLFF | TRBV18 | NA | NA | TRBJ1-4
TGTGCCAGCAGCCCCAGCCTCCAAGAGACCCAGTACTTC | CASSPSLQETQYF | TRBV9 | NA | NA | TRBJ2-5
TGTGCCAGCTCACCAAGCAGGTCCCCTTCGAACACCGGGGAGCTGTTTTTT | CASSPSRSPSNTGELFF | TRBV18 | NA | NA | TRBJ2-2
TGTGCCAGCAGCCGTGCAGGGGGCATTTACGAGCAGTACTTC | CASSRAGGIYEQYF | TRBV14 | NA | TRBD1 | TRBJ2-7
TGTGCCAGCAGTCCCCTACAGGGTTCCAACGAGCAGTACTTC | CASSPLQGSNEQYF | TRBV2 | NA | NA | TRBJ2-7
TGTGCCAGCAGCAATCCAGGGGCGTCAACTAATGAAAAACTGTTTTTT | CASSNPGASTNEKLFF | TRBV28 | NA | NA | TRBJ1-4
TGTGCCAGCAGCTTAGATCACAGGGCAGGAGAGCAGTACTTC | CASSLDHRAGEQYF | TRBV11-1 | NA | NA | TRBJ2-7
TGTGCCAGCAGCCAACCGTTCTCTGGAAACACCATATATTTT | CASSQPFSGNTIYF | TRBV4-2 | few | NA | TRBJ1-3